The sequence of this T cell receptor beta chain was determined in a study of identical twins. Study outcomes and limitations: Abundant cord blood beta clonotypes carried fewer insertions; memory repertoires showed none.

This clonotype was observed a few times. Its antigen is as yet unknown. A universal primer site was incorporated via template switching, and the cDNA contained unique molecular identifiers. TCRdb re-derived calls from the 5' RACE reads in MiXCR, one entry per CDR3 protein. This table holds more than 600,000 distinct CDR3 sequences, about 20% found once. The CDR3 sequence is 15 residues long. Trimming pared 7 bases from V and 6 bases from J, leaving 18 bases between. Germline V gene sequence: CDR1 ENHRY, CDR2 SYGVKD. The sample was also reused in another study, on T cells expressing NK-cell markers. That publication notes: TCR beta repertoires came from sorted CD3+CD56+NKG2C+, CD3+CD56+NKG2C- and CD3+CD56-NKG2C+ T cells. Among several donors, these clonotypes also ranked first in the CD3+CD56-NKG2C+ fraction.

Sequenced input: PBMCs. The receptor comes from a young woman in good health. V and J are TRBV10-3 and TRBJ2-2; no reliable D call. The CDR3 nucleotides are TGTGCCATCAAGGATACTGGGGTATGGGCCGGGGAGCTGTTTTTT. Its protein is CAIKDTGVWAGELFF.